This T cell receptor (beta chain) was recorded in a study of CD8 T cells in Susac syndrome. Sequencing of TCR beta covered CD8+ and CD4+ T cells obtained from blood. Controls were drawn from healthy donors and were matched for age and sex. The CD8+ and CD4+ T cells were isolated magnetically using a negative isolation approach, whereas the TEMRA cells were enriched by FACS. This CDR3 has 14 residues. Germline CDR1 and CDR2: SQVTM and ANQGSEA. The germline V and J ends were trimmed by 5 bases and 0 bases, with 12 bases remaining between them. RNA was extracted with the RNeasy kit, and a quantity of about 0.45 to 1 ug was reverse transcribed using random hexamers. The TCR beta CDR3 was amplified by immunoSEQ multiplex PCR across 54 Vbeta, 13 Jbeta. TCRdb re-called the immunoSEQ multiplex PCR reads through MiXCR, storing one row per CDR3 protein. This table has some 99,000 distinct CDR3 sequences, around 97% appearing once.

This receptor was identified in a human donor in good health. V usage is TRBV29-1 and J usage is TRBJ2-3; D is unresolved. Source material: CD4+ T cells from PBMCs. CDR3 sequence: CSVLDGLSTDTQYF. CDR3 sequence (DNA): TGCAGCGTTCTGGACGGATTGAGCACAGATACGCAGTATTTT.